The 16 T cell receptor beta chains listed next were all sequenced from one sample in a study of blood T cell repertoires in COVID-19. The assay was immunoSEQ multiplex PCR, and TCRdb's table has in-frame clones only and misses some. Seen here are 200,000 to 250,000 clones, 75% to 85% observed once, and the top ten hold 9.5% to 10%. The material sequenced was peripheral blood. Receptor source: a man aged 50 to 59 with active or convalescent COVID-19.

A few counts support this clone. Distinct nucleotide sequences in the sample also encode this CDR3. This chain links TRBV18 with TRBJ1-4; D gene unclear. The germline V gene encodes CDR1 KGHSH and CDR2 LQKENI. The length of the CDR3 is 12 residues. Deletions cut 3 bases from V and 7 bases from J, with 6 bases between. CDR3: CASSPRGEKLFF. The CDR3 DNA is TGTGCCAGCTCACCGCGGGGTGAAAAACTGTTTTTT. Full variable domain (remainder filled in from reference TRBV18 and TRBJ1-4): NAGVMQNPRHLVRRRGQEARLRCSPMKGHSHVYWYRQLPEEGLKFMVYLQKENIIDESGMPKERFSAEFPKEGPSILRIQQVVRGDSAAYFCASSPRGEKLFFGSGTQLSVL.

The CDR3 DNA reads TGTGCCAGCAGCTTAACTAGCGGGATCTACAATGAGCAGTTCTTC. Protein product: CASSLTSGIYNEQFF. The V and J genes are TRBV7-2 and TRBJ2-1, with 10 bases lining up with TRBD2. Unmatched junction bases numbered 1, after V lost 2 bases and J lost 3 bases. CDR1 SGHTA and CDR2 FQGNSA come from the germline V gene. The length of the CDR3 is 15 residues. The full variable domain, with the rest looked up from reference TRBV7-2 and TRBJ2-1, is GAGVSQSPSNKVTEKGKDVELRCDPISGHTALYWYRQSLGQGLEFLIYFQGNSAPDKSGLPSDRFSAERTGGSVSTLTIQRTQQEDSAVYLCASSLTSGIYNEQFFGPGTRLTVL.

The CDR3 DNA sequence: TGTGCCAGCAGTTCCGGGACTGGCCACACAGATACGCAGTATTTT. It encodes CASSSGTGHTDTQYF. The gene calls are TRBV27 and TRBJ2-3; possibly TRBD2 for D (6 bases). The CDR3 totals 15 residues. The germline V and J ends were trimmed by 4 bases and 2 bases, with 13 bases remaining between them. The germline gives CDR1 MNHEY, CDR2 SMNVEV (reference sequence).

This clone was recorded a few times. The genes are TRBV5-6 and TRBJ2-7; the match to TRBD2 covers 11 bases. The junction had 7 bases not matched to a gene; V was cut back by 1 base and J by 4 bases. Germline V gives CDR1 SGHDT, CDR2 YYEEEE. CDR3 length equals 16 residues. The chain's CDR3 is CASSLLQTSGIYEQYF. The CDR3 DNA follows: TGTGCCAGCAGCTTGTTGCAGACTAGCGGGATTTACGAGCAGTACTTC.

This chain uses TRBV12-3 or TRBV12-4 with TRBJ2-7, with 7 bases matching TRBD1. The CDR3 runs 13 residues. V was clipped by 6 bases and J by 2 bases; unmatched bases: 4. The CDR3 DNA follows: TGTGCCAGCAGGTCGACAGGGACCTACGAGCAGTACTTC. Its translation: CASRSTGTYEQYF.

This chain connects TRBV11-2 to TRBJ2-3; no clear D gene. Germline assignment: CDR1 SGHAT and CDR2 FQNNGV. CDR3 length equals 15 residues. V lost 1 base, J lost 1 base, and 9 bases lay in between. The CDR3 coding sequence is TGTGCCAGCAGCTTAGTAGCCAGCCGCACAGATACGCAGTATTTT. Protein product: CASSLVASRTDTQYF. Together with reference TRBV11-2 and TRBJ2-3, the CDR3 gives the full variable domain: EAGVAQSPRYKIIEKRQSVAFWCNPISGHATLYWYQQILGQGPKLLIQFQNNGVVDDSQLPKDRFSAERLKGVDSTLKIQPAKLEDSAVYLCASSLVASRTDTQYFGPGTRLTVL.

This rearrangement joins TRBV2 to TRBJ1-1; D ambiguous. The germline V and J ends were trimmed by 7 bases and 0 bases, with 21 bases remaining between them. Germline CDR1 reads SNHLY; CDR2 reads FYNNEI. CDR3 length: 17 amino acids. In nucleotides, the CDR3 is TGTGCCAGCACTACCCCGGCGGGCGGCCCCATGAACACTGAAGCTTTCTTT. It yields the protein CASTTPAGGPMNTEAFF.

The genes are TRBV5-1 and TRBJ1-6; 9 positions match TRBD1. Germline CDR1 is SGHRS and CDR2 is YFSETQ. The CDR3 extends over 15 amino acids. V was clipped by 0 bases and J by 10 bases; unmatched bases: 5. In nucleotides, the CDR3 is TGCGCCAGCAGCTTGGGGGGACAGGGTGAATCACCCCTCCACTTT. This codes for CASSLGGQGESPLHF.

The chain has TRBV5-1 and TRBJ2-3; no reliable D call. V dropped 2 bases and J dropped 1 base, with 20 bases sitting between them. Looked up from germline, CDR1 is SGHRS and CDR2 is YFSETQ. This CDR3 is 18 amino acids long. The CDR3 here is CASSFTAQGLGRTDTQYF. In nucleotides, the CDR3 is TGCGCCAGCAGCTTTACCGCTCAAGGCCTAGGCCGCACAGATACGCAGTATTTT.

The gene calls are TRBV9 and TRBJ1-2, with 9 nucleotides matching TRBD1. Germline V gene data show CDR1 as SGDLS and CDR2 as YYNGEE. J was trimmed by 8 bases and V by 0 bases; bases with no gene match: 8. There are 15 residues in the CDR3. The CDR3 here is CASSVENRGPEGYTF. The CDR3, as DNA: TGTGCCAGCAGCGTAGAAAACAGGGGGCCGGAGGGCTACACCTTC.

The chain employs TRBV19 and TRBJ2-3; 7 bases are a match to TRBD1. J gave up 2 bases and V 5 bases, and 10 bases lay outside the gene matches. The CDR3 has 16 amino acids. Germline V gene data show CDR1 as LNHDA and CDR2 as SQIVND (reference sequence). In DNA, the CDR3 is TGTGCCAGTAGTCCCGTCACAGGGGCCTACACAGATACGCAGTATTTT. Translation: CASSPVTGAYTDTQYF. Using reference TRBV19 and TRBJ2-3 for the parts outside the CDR3, the full variable domain is DGGITQSPKYLFRKEGQNVTLSCEQNLNHDAMYWYRQDPGQGLRLIYYSQIVNDFQKGDIAEGYSVSREKKESFPLTVTSAQKNPTAFYLCASSPVTGAYTDTQYFGPGTRLTVL.

This clone came up once. The rearrangement joins TRBV2 to TRBJ2-1, with TRBD1 identical over 12 bases. Trimming cost V 5 bases and J 9 bases; bases outside gene matches: 11. CDR3 length equals 16 residues. Germline V gives CDR1 SNHLY, CDR2 FYNNEI. CDR3 coding DNA: TGTGCCAGCAGTAACAACCGGGACAGGGGGCCTCGTGAGCAGTTCTTC. Its translation is CASSNNRDRGPREQFF. The entire variable domain, with the rest obtained from reference TRBV2 and TRBJ2-1, is as follows: EPEVTQTPSHQVTQMGQEVILRCVPISNHLYFYWYRQILGQKVEFLVSFYNNEISEKSEIFDDQFSVERPDGSNFTLKIRSTKLEDSAMYFCASSNNRDRGPREQFFGPGTRLTVL.

The CDR3 reads CASKRPAGTDTQYF. For the CDR3, the DNA is TGTGCCAGCAAAAGACCTGCAGGGACAGATACGCAGTATTTT. The V call is TRBV7-2, the J call TRBJ2-3; TRBD1 might be the D (5 bases). Germline CDR1 and CDR2: SGHTA and FQGNSA. Trimming removed 7 bases at V and 3 bases at J, with 14 bases between. The CDR3 extends over 14 amino acids.

The J gene is TRBJ1-2, the V gene TRBV20-1; TRBD1 matches 7 bases. The CDR3 is made up of 11 amino acids. The germline V gene encodes CDR1 DFQATT and CDR2 SNEGSKA (reference sequence). V lost 5 bases to trimming and J lost 5 bases; unmatched junction nucleotides: 2. DNA for the CDR3: TGCAGTGCTCGACAGGGTTATGGCTACACCTTC. Its protein product is CSARQGYGYTF.

The J gene is TRBJ2-1, the V gene TRBV7-2; D perhaps matches TRBD2 (6 bases). CDR1 is SGHTA, CDR2 FQGNSA, per germline. The CDR3 is 16 residues long. Trimming cost V 5 bases and J 0 bases, with 14 bases left between them. The CDR3 DNA reads TGTGCCAGCAGCCCCGTAGCGGCAAGCTCCTACAATGAGCAGTTCTTC. It specifies CASSPVAASSYNEQFF.

This clone has a count of ten or more. The rearrangement links TRBV29-1 to TRBJ2-2, with 15 positions matching TRBD2. The junction had 3 bases not matched to a gene; V was cut back by 3 bases and J by 1 base. CDR3 length equals 17 residues. Per the germline V gene, CDR1 is SQVTM and CDR2 is ANQGSEA. The CDR3 region is CSVEGLAGGRNTGELFF. CDR3 in DNA: TGCAGCGTTGAGGGACTAGCGGGGGGTAGGAACACCGGGGAGCTGTTTTTT.